A selection of T cell receptor beta chains follows, all from one sample in a study of vaccination effects on CD4 cells after COVID-19. The antigens of these receptors remain unknown. TCRdb's table, derived via immunoSEQ multiplex PCR, lists solely in-frame clones and lacks some. The sample comprises 20,000 to 25,000 clones, roughly 78% of which are singletons, and 9.1% rests with the top ten. The source was CD4+ T cells from PBMCs cultured with HCoV-NL63 spike peptides, collected before COVID-19 vaccination. These receptors were obtained from a human donor who received a COVID-19 vaccine. Both conserved end residues are trimmed from each CDR3. D genes are given only for firm matches. Only part of the rows carry a size: once, few, many, or a class if the clone is expanded.

d_call	j_call	clone_size	v_call	cdr3_aa
TRBD1	TRBJ1-3	few	TRBV2	ASSLQGVVRNTIY
.	TRBJ2-1	.	TRBV11-2	ASSWDGAYNEQF
.	TRBJ1-5	few	TRBV29-1	SVGNELQPQH
.	TRBJ2-1	.	TRBV5-4	ASSLTSSRPNEQF
TRBD2	TRBJ2-7	.	TRBV11-2	ASSPMGGRAYEQY
.	TRBJ2-7	.	TRBV6-5	ASSLIQGSYEQY
.	TRBJ1-1	once	TRBV3-1/TRBV3-2	ASRLDQGNTEAF
.	TRBJ1-1	.	TRBV5-4	ASSLARGRAEAF
TRBD2	TRBJ2-7	.	TRBV2	ASSVSLAGDLSYEQY
.	TRBJ1-2	few	TRBV4-1	ASSQVPGSNYGYT
TRBD1	TRBJ2-7	.	TRBV6-5	ASGQGSYEQY
.	TRBJ1-3	.	TRBV19	ASRLRGSPGNTIY
.	TRBJ2-7	few	TRBV27	ASSDGTYYEQY
.	TRBJ2-3	.	TRBV5-1	ASHSVEGTDTQY
TRBD1	TRBJ1-2	.	TRBV7-8	ASSRSTGEVHGYT
TRBD2	TRBJ2-5	.	TRBV5-1	ASSRGEVTETQY
.	TRBJ1-6	few	TRBV5-1	ASSLAGTEVNSPLH
TRBD2	TRBJ2-7	.	TRBV20-1	SASQVAGKYEQY
.	TRBJ2-1	.	TRBV21-1	ASSKGSEGKGYNEQF
.	TRBJ1-2	once	TRBV10-2	ASSPTPGHRGGDNSGYT
.	TRBJ2-4	.	TRBV5-4	ASSLDAKNIQY
TRBD1	TRBJ1-5	few	TRBV5-1	ASSLQGYRGQPQH
.	TRBJ1-2	.	TRBV6-4	ASRQSPGGGYGYT
TRBD2	TRBJ2-5	few	TRBV5-4	ASSWKASGAETQY
TRBD1	TRBJ1-2	.	TRBV14	ASSQVGTGGYGYT
TRBD2	TRBJ2-7	medium-sized	TRBV10-3	AIRPATSGGISSYEQY
.	TRBJ2-3	.	TRBV5-1	ASSPIGASTDTQY
.	TRBJ2-1	.	TRBV19	ASSIGGAWYSYNEQF
.	TRBJ2-5	.	TRBV3-1/TRBV3-2	ASSQVKETQY
.	TRBJ2-1	.	TRBV11-2	ASSRIRDGNNEQF
TRBD2	TRBJ2-3	once	TRBV4-2	ASSRELAGGPIDTQY
.	TRBJ1-5	.	TRBV7-2	ASSLGEYQPQH
.	TRBJ2-1	.	TRBV25-1	ASSVEGNEQF
.	TRBJ2-3	.	TRBV29-1	SVGRQGNPTDTQY
.	TRBJ2-2	few	TRBV27	ASRQFVNTGELF
.	TRBJ2-2	once	TRBV5-1	ASSWQGIRNHLANTGELF
.	TRBJ2-1	few	TRBV7-2	ASSLAVHLATEQF
TRBD2	TRBJ2-3	.	TRBV7-2	ASSLGRGGLDTQY
.	TRBJ2-3	few	TRBV5-1	ASSLGGTDTQY
.	TRBJ1-6	.	TRBV13	ASSPRGDNSPLH
.	TRBJ1-1	.	TRBV27	ASSLASVVNGQAF